Listed below are T cell receptor beta chains from one sample, sequenced in a study of T-cell reconstitution after alpha-beta-depleted transplantation in children. From the PCR reads, TCRdb called clonotypes with MiXCR, one entry per CDR3 protein. The table lists 200,000 to 250,000 distinct CDR3 sequences, approximately 11% of them singletons. The material sequenced was PBMCs, taken before TCRalphabeta/CD19-depleted stem cell transplant. The receptors shown here come from a child under two years old with acute myeloid leukemia, due to receive a stem cell transplant. The CDR3 runs from the conserved cysteine through the conserved F or W. A D gene is named only where the DNA matches it firmly. Clone size is shown for a subset of rows, as once, few, many or a class of expanded clone.

j_gene | v_gene | abundance | d_gene | CDR3nt | CDR3aa
TRBJ2-2 | TRBV7-2 | few | . | TGTGCCAGCAGCTTTTATAGGGGGCGGGGCGGGGAGCTGTTTTTT | CASSFYRGRGGELFF
TRBJ2-5 | TRBV29-1 | many | . | TGCAGCGTTGTTGCGGTGGGGGAGACCCAGTACTTC | CSVVAVGETQYF
TRBJ1-1 | TRBV6-1 | . | . | TGTGCCAGCAGCCCTCGGTGGGACACTGAAGCTTTCTTT | CASSPRWDTEAFF
TRBJ2-4 | TRBV7-9 | many | . | TGTGCCAGCAGCTTGAGCCTAGCTGTCGCCAAAAACATTCAGTACTTC | CASSLSLAVAKNIQYF
TRBJ2-7 | TRBV5-5 | few | . | TGTGCCAGCAGCCCCCGGACGGTCTCTTCCTACGAGCAGTACTTC | CASSPRTVSSYEQYF
TRBJ1-5 | TRBV12-3/TRBV12-4 | few | TRBD1 | TGTACCAGCAGTCCGAAAGGGGACAGGTTCTCCAATCAGCCCCAGCATTTT | CTSSPKGDRFSNQPQHF
TRBJ2-7 | TRBV20-1 | many | TRBD2 | TGCAGTGCTACCAACCCTAGCGGAGCTTCCTACGAGCAGTACTTC | CSATNPSGASYEQYF
TRBJ1-4 | TRBV5-1 | . | . | TGCGCCAGCAGCTGGGGACGGTCTAATGAAAAACTGTTTTTT | CASSWGRSNEKLFF
TRBJ2-4 | TRBV4-3 | . | . | TGCGCCAGCAGCCAAGGAGGGTTTGGCAAAAACATTCAGTACTTC | CASSQGGFGKNIQYF
TRBJ2-3 | TRBV10-3 | many | . | TGTGCCATCAGTGGGACTAGCACAGATACGCAGTATTTT | CAISGTSTDTQYF
TRBJ2-3 | TRBV6-5 | many | . | TGTGCCAGCAGCTCTTCGGGACAAAAGTATTTT | CASSSSGQKYF
TRBJ2-7 | TRBV20-1 | many | . | TGCAGTGCTAGAGGGCCTCTCGCCCCCTACGAGCAGTACTTC | CSARGPLAPYEQYF
TRBJ2-1 | TRBV12-3/TRBV12-4 | many | . | TGTGCCAGCAGTTGGGGGTCCCGCAATGAGCAGTTCTTC | CASSWGSRNEQFF
TRBJ1-1 | TRBV12-3/TRBV12-4 | many | TRBD1 | TGTGCCAGCAGTCCTCCAGGGGGTGAAGCTTTCTTT | CASSPPGGEAFF
TRBJ1-6 | TRBV12-3/TRBV12-4 | . | TRBD1 | TGTGCCCGCAGCTCTGGACAGGGGCGGGGATATAATTCACCCCTCCACTTC | CARSSGQGRGYNSPLHF
TRBJ2-5 | TRBV5-1 | many | . | TGCGCCAGCTTCATAGGACATAACCAAGAGACCCAGTACTTC | CASFIGHNQETQYF
TRBJ2-7 | TRBV5-1 | . | TRBD2 | TGCGCCAGCAGCTTGGCGCTAGCGGCCTCCTCCGAGCAGTACTTC | CASSLALAASSEQYF
TRBJ2-3 | TRBV20-1 | many | . | TGCAGTGTATCCCGGGACCTCGCCACAGATACGCAGTATTTT | CSVSRDLATDTQYF
TRBJ2-5 | TRBV10-2 | many | . | TGCGCCAGCAGTGAGACTGCTCAAGAGACCCAGTACTTC | CASSETAQETQYF
TRBJ2-3 | TRBV28 | many | . | TGTGCCAGCAAGTGGCCAGGGGGGCGGGATACGCAGTATTTT | CASKWPGGRDTQYF
TRBJ1-3 | TRBV20-1 | many | . | TGCAGTGCTAGAGAGGCAGGGCGGAATGGAAACACCATATATTTT | CSAREAGRNGNTIYF
TRBJ2-7 | TRBV12-3/TRBV12-4 | . | . | TGTACCAGCAGTTGTGGGACTTTGCTCGAGCAGTACTTC | CTSSCGTLLEQYF
TRBJ2-7 | TRBV5-6 | many | . | TGTGCCAGCAGCTGGAGCAGGGTGAGAGGGTACGAGCAGTACTTC | CASSWSRVRGYEQYF
TRBJ1-5 | TRBV18 | many | . | TGTGCCAGCTCACGAGGGACAAATCAGCCCCAGCATTTT | CASSRGTNQPQHF
TRBJ2-5 | TRBV7-6 | . | TRBD2 | TGTGCCAACAGCTCTAGCGGGAGCGGGACCCAGTACTTC | CANSSSGSGTQYF
TRBJ1-5 | TRBV5-1 | many | TRBD1 | TGCGCCAGCAGCAGACCTGGACAGGGGCCGGGCAATCAGCCCCAGCATTTT | CASSRPGQGPGNQPQHF
TRBJ1-2 | TRBV5-1 | many | . | TGCGCCAGCAGCGTCGGGGGAGGACTAGGCTACACCTTC | CASSVGGGLGYTF
TRBJ2-7 | TRBV28 | many | TRBD1 | TGTGCCAGCAGTCCCCTGACAGGGTACGAGCAGTACTTC | CASSPLTGYEQYF
TRBJ2-1 | TRBV5-1 | . | . | TGCGCCAGCAGCCAGGGAGAGAACAGAATCTACAATGAGCAGTTCTTC | CASSQGENRIYNEQFF
TRBJ2-7 | TRBV5-1 | many | TRBD1 | TGCGCCAGCAGCGCCCTTCCGGGACAGAATTCCTACGAGCAGTACTTC | CASSALPGQNSYEQYF
TRBJ2-3 | TRBV7-9 | . | TRBD2 | TGTGCCAGCAGCTCCGGTTTGCGGGGGTTCGATACGCAGTATTTT | CASSSGLRGFDTQYF
TRBJ2-1 | TRBV3-1 | . | . | TGTGCCAGCAGCCAAGGGGGGGGGGCTTCCCGTGAGCAGTTCTTC | CASSQGGGASREQFF
TRBJ2-3 | TRBV18 | many | TRBD1 | TGTGCCAGCTCACCGGACAGGGGGGATACGCAGTATTTT | CASSPDRGDTQYF
TRBJ1-2 | TRBV28 | many | . | TGTGCCAGCAGTTTAGGTTCGGGCAACTATGGCTACACCTTC | CASSLGSGNYGYTF
TRBJ1-3 | TRBV7-8 | many | TRBD1 | TGTGCCAGCAGCTTGACGACAGGGAGCTCTGGAAACACCATATATTTT | CASSLTTGSSGNTIYF
TRBJ2-7 | TRBV28 | many | TRBD1 | TGTGCCAGCAGTCCCTGGACAGGTCTCTCCTACGAGCAGTACTTC | CASSPWTGLSYEQYF
TRBJ1-6 | TRBV3-1 | many | . | TGTGCCAGCAGCCAATCGCCAAATTCACCCCTCCACTTT | CASSQSPNSPLHF
TRBJ2-7 | TRBV29-1 | many | . | TGCAGCGTTCGTCTAGGTCCCTACGAGCAGTACTTC | CSVRLGPYEQYF
TRBJ2-1 | TRBV6-1 | few | . | TGTGCCAGCAGAGAACAGGGAACCTACAATGAGCAGTTCTTC | CASREQGTYNEQFF
TRBJ2-3 | TRBV29-1 | many | . | TGCAGCGTTCATGACGGATGGTCTAGCACAGATACGCAGTATTTT | CSVHDGWSSTDTQYF
TRBJ1-1 | TRBV3-1 | few | . | TGTGCCAGCAGCCCGCTACGTGGGGGCACTGAAGCTTTCTTT | CASSPLRGGTEAFF